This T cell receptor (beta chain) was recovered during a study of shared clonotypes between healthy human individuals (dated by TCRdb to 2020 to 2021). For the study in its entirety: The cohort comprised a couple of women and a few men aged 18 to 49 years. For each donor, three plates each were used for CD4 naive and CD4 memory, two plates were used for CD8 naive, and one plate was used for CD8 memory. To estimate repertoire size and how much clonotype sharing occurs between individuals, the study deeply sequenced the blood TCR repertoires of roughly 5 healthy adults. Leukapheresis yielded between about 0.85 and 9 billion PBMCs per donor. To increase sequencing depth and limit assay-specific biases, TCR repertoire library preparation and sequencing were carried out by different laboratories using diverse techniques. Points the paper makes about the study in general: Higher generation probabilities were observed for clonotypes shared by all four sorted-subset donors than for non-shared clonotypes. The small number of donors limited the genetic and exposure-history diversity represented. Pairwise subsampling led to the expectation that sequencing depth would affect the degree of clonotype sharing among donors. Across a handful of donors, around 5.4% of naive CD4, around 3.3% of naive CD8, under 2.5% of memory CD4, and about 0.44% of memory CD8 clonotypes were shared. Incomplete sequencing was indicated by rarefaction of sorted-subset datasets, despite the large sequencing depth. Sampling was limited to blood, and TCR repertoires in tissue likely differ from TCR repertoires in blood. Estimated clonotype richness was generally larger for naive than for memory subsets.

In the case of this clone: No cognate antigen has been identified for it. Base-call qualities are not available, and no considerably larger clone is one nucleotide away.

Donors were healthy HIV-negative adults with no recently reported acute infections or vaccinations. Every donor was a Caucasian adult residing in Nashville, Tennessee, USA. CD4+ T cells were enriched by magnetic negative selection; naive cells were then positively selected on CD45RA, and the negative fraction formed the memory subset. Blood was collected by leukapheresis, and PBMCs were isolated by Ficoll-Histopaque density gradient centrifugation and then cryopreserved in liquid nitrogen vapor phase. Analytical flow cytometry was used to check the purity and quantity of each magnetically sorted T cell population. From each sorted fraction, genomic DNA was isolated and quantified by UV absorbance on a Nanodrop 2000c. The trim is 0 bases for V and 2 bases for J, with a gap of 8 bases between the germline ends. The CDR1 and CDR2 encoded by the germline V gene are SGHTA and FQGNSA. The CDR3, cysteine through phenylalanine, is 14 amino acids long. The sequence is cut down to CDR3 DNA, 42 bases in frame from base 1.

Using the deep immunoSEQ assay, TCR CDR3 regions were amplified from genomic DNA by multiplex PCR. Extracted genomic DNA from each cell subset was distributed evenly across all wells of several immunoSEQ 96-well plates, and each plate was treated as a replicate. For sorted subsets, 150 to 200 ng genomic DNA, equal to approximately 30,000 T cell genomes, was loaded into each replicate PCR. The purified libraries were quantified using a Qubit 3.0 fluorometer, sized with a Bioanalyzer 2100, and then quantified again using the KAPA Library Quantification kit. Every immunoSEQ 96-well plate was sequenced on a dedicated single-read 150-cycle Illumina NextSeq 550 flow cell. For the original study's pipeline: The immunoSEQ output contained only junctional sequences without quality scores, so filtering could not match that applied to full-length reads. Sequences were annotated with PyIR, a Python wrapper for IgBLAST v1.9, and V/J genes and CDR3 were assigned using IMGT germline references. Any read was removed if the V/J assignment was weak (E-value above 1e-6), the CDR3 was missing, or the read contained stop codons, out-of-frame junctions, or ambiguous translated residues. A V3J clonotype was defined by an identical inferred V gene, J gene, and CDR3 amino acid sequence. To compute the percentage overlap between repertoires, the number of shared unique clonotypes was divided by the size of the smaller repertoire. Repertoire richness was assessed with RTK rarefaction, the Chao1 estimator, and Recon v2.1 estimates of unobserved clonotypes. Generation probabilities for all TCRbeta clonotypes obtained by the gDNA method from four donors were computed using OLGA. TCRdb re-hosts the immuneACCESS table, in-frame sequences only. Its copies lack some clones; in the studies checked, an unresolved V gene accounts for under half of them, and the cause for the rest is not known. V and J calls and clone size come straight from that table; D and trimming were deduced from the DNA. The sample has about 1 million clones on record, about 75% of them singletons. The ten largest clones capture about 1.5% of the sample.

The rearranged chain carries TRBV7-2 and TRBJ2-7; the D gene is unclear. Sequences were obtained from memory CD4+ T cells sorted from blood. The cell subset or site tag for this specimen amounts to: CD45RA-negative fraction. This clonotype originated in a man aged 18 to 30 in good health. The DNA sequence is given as TGTGCCAGCAGCTTAGCGCTCCCTCCCTACGAGCAGTACTTC. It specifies CASSLALPPYEQYF.